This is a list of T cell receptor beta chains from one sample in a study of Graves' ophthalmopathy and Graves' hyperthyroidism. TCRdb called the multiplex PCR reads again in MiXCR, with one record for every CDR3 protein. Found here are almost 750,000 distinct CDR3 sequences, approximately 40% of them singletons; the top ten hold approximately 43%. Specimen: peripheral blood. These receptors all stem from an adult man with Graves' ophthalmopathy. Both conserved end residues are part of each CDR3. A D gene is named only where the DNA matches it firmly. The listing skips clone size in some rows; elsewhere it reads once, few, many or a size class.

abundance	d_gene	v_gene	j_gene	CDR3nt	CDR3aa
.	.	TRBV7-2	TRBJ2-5	TGTGCCAGCAGCCAACAATGGGGACCGGGGGAGACCCAGTACTTC	CASSQQWGPGETQYF
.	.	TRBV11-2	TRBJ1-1	TGCGCCAGCAGGGACCCCGGGATCTTTGCTGAAGCTTTCTTT	CASRDPGIFAEAFF
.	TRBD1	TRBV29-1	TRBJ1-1	TGCAGCGTTGGGGCGGACAGGTCGGCAGCTTTCTTT	CSVGADRSAAFF
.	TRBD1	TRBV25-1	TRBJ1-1	TGTGCCAGCAGTATCCAGGGGGCGGTCACTGAAGCTTTCTTT	CASSIQGAVTEAFF
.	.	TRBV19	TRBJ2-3	TGTGCCTGGAGGCCGGGGCAAACGTTACTAGATACGCAGTATTTT	CAWRPGQTLLDTQYF
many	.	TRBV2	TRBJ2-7	TGTGCCAGCACCTATGGACCAGCCTACGAGCAGTACTTC	CASTYGPAYEQYF
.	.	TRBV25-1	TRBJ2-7	TGTGCCAGCAGTGGATCTCGGGACACCACCTACGAGCAGTACTTC	CASSGSRDTTYEQYF
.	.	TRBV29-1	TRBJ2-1	TGCAGCGTTGACAAGGGGATCAACTACAATGAGCAGTTCTTC	CSVDKGINYNEQFF
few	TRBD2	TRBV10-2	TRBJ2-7	TGCGCCAGCAGTGAGCTTTGGCGGGGGGCGCGATACGAGCAGTACTTC	CASSELWRGARYEQYF
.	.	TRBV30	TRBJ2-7	TGTGCCTGGAGTGCGACCTACGAGCAGTACTTC	CAWSATYEQYF
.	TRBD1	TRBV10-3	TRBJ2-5	TGTGCCAGCCAGGGGGTCATGGTGCAAGAGACCCAGTACTTC	CASQGVMVQETQYF
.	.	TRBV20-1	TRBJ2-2	TGCAGTGCAAGGGACCCAAAGAACACCGGGGAGCTGTTTTTT	CSARDPKNTGELFF
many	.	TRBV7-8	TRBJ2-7	TGTGCCAGCAGCCCCGGTACCGAGCAGTACTTC	CASSPGTEQYF
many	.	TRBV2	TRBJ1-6	TGTGCCAGCAGTGACCCCCCGTCGGAAGCCGTCGGTCGGTTT	CASSDPPSEAVGRF
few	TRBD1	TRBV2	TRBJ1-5	TGTGCCAGCAGACTAGGGGACAGTTATAATCAGCCCCAGCATTTT	CASRLGDSYNQPQHF
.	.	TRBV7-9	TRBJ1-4	TGTGCCAGCAGCTTAAAAGGGTATTCTAGGGGTGAAAAACTGTTTTTT	CASSLKGYSRGEKLFF
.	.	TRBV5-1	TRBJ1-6	TGCGCCAGCAGCTTGGAACCAGGGACGTCACCCCTCCACTTT	CASSLEPGTSPLHF
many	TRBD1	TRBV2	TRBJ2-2	TGTGCCAGCAGACTTGACAGGGTCGGCACCGGGGAGCTGTTTTTT	CASRLDRVGTGELFF
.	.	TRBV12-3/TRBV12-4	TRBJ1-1	TGTGCCAGCAGTTTAGCCCCCTCCACTGAAGCTTTCTTT	CASSLAPSTEAFF
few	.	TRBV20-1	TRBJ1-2	TGCAGTGCTAGAGACCCATGGGAGGAAGAGGGCTACACCTTC	CSARDPWEEEGYTF
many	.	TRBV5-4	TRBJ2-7	TGTGCCAGCAGCTTACAGGCCTCCTACGAGCAGTACTTC	CASSLQASYEQYF
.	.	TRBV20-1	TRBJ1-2	TGCAGTGCCATTGGTAGGGGCGGAAGTGCTGGCTACACCTTC	CSAIGRGGSAGYTF
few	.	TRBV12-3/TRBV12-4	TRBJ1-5	TGTGCCAGCAGTTTCGAAACCGAGCCCCAGCATTTT	CASSFETEPQHF
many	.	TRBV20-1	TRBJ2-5	TGCAGTGCTAGAGATGGCAGGCCGCAAGAGACCCAGTACTTC	CSARDGRPQETQYF
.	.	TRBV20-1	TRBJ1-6	TGCAGTGCCAGCTCACCTGCGGGCACGGAAAATTCACCCCTCCACTTT	CSASSPAGTENSPLHF
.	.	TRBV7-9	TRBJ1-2	TGTGCCAGCAGCCAAGATCGCGGGGGAAGTAATGGCTACACCTTC	CASSQDRGGSNGYTF
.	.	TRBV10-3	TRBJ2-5	TGTGCCAGCAGGGACACGTACCAAGAGACCCAGTACTTC	CASRDTYQETQYF
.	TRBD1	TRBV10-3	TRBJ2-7	TGTGCCTCAAAGCCGGGACAGGGTAACGAGCAGTACTTC	CASKPGQGNEQYF
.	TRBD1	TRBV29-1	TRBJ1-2	TGCAGCGTTGCCCTGACAGGGGGCGGCTACACCTTC	CSVALTGGGYTF
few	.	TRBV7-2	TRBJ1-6	TGTGCCAGCAGCATGTCTGGGTATAATTCACCCCTCCACTTT	CASSMSGYNSPLHF
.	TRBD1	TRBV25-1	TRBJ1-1	TGTGCCAGCAGTTTTTCTAGGACAGGGGGGACTGAAGCTTTCTTT	CASSFSRTGGTEAFF
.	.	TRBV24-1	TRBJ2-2	TGTGCCACCAGTGATTATAGGGGTTCCGGGGAGCTGTTTTTT	CATSDYRGSGELFF
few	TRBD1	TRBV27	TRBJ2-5	TGTGCCAGCAGTCCCCCGGGACAGGGTAACCAGTACTTC	CASSPPGQGNQYF
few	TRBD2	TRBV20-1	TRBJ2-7	TGCAGTGCTAGCCCAACCGGGACTAGTAGCCACGAGCAGTACTTC	CSASPTGTSSHEQYF
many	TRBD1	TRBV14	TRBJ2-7	TGTGCCAGCAGCCGGACGGGACAGGGCTACGAGCAGTACTTC	CASSRTGQGYEQYF
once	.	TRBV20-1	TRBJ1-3	TGCAGTGCTAGAGTGGGGTACGATGGCTACACCATATATTTT	CSARVGYDGYTIYF
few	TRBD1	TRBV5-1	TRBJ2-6	TGCGCCAGCAGCGTCCGGCGGACAGGGGCTGGCTCTGGGGCCAACGTCCTGACTTTC	CASSVRRTGAGSGANVLTF
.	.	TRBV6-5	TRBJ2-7	TGTGCCAGCAGTTACGCCGTCGGGGGCAGCTCCTACGAGCAGTACTTC	CASSYAVGGSSYEQYF
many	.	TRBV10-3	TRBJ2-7	TGTGCCATCAGTGAGTCTGTCAGACCCTACGAGCAGTACTTC	CAISESVRPYEQYF
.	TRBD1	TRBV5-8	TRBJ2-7	TGTGCCAGCAGCTTAAGGTCCGCCGGGACAGGTCCAATCAAGCAGTACTTC	CASSLRSAGTGPIKQYF
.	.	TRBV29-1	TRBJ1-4	TGCAGCGGCGAGGCTAGCGGCTACAATGAAAAACTGTTTTTT	CSGEASGYNEKLFF
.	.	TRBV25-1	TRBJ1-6	TGTGCTAGAGAGTCAGGGGCCAATTCACCCCTCCACTTT	CARESGANSPLHF
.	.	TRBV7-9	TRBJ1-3	TGTGCCAGCAGCTTACATGGGTTCACTGGAAACACCATATATTTT	CASSLHGFTGNTIYF
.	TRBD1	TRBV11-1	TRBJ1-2	TGTGCTAGACCGGCGACGGGACAGGGGAACTATGGCTACACCTTC	CARPATGQGNYGYTF
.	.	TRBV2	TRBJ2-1	TGTGCCAGCAGCTATCTCCGGGACAATGAGCAGTTCTTC	CASSYLRDNEQFF
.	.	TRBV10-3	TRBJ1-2	TGTGCCGGCAGCGTACAGCAATATGGCTACACCTTC	CAGSVQQYGYTF
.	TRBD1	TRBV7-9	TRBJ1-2	TGTGCCAGCAGCTTAACCCCTTCTACAGGCAGGGGGATAGATGGCTACACCTTC	CASSLTPSTGRGIDGYTF
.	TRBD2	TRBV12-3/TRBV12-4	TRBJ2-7	TGTGCCAGCAGTCGGACTAGCGGGGGATTGTACGAGCAGTACTTC	CASSRTSGGLYEQYF
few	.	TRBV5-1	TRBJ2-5	TGCGCCAGCAGAGACACTACTGATGGGACCCAGTACTTC	CASRDTTDGTQYF
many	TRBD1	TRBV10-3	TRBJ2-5	TGTGCCATCAGGGACAGGGCTCAAGAGACCCAGTACTTC	CAIRDRAQETQYF
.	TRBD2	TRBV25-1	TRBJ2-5	TGTGCCAGCAGTGCCCCCGGGGGGGGAGGAGAGACCCAGTACTTC	CASSAPGGGGETQYF
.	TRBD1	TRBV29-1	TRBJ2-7	TGCAGCGTTGCGGGACAGGGGCCCCAGTACGAGCAGTACTTC	CSVAGQGPQYEQYF
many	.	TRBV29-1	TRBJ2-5	TGCAGCGTTGAAGCTCATTACCAAGAGACCCAGTACTTC	CSVEAHYQETQYF
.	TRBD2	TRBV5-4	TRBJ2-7	TGTGCCAGCAGCCCCCCCCAGCGGGGGGAGGGCGAGCAGTACTTC	CASSPPQRGEGEQYF
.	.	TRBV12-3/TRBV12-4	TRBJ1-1	TGTGCCAGCAGTTCCAAGACAGGCACTGAAGCTTTCTTT	CASSSKTGTEAFF
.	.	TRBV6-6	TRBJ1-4	TGTGCCAGCAGTTACTCGATAGCAACTAATGAAAAACTGTTTTTT	CASSYSIATNEKLFF
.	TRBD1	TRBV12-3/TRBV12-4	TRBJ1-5	TGTGCCAGCAGCCGGGGACAGGGGGCGTATGGGCCCCAGCATTTT	CASSRGQGAYGPQHF
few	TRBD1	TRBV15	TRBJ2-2	TGTGCCACCAGCAGGGGCCTACAGGGGGCCGGGGAGCTGTTTTTT	CATSRGLQGAGELFF
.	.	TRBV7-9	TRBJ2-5	TGTGCCAGCGCTCCTGGGACCCAGTACTTC	CASAPGTQYF